This TCR beta chain was sequenced during a study of blood T cells in healthy people across ages (dated by TCRdb to 2015 to 2017). Regarding the complete study: In model experiments, template switching captured roughly one uniquely barcoded TCR beta cDNA molecule for every two T cells. The donors were divided into four age groups: young (average around 15 years), middle-aged (under 40), aged (roughly 66) and long-lived (roughly 86). To avoid experimental bias, donors of different ages were randomly spread across the sequencing lanes. The study measured age-related changes in TCR beta repertoire diversity using deep sequencing normalized with unique cDNA molecular identifiers. Two additional independent replicas of 1 million unique cDNA reads from the same blood draw were analyzed for two donors (one aged 18 to 30 and one aged 80 or older). General study outcomes and caveats: There was a strong correlation between observed TCR beta diversity and the percentage of naive T cells measured by flow cytometry. Estimates of total diversity from one million sequenced T cells were regarded as lower bounds and underestimates. Donor CMV infection status was unknown, potentially confounding age-related changes in expanded clonotypes. As age increased, observed TCR beta diversity per million T cells dropped in a roughly linear way, and a significant reduction was already evident by age 40. The long-lived group showed more naive CD4+ T cells, fewer expanded clones and increased TCR diversity than the aged group, suggesting age selection. Since profiling was done on bulk unsorted PBMCs, naive and antigen-experienced compartments could not be conclusively compared.

The sample holds a few counts of this clonotype. Its antigen is still unknown. No much larger clone is present one base from it, and per-base qualities are unavailable. Libraries were constructed by 5' RACE. A second PCR of roughly 7 to 11 cycles was performed with a sample-barcoded 5' primer and a J-beta primer mix. A unique molecular identifier was introduced onto each TCR beta cDNA molecule by a template-switch 5' adaptor carrying 12 random nucleotides. Each sample yielded at least 2.5 million CDR3-containing paired-end reads. All of the RNA was converted into first-strand cDNA using the Mint cDNA synthesis kit, with a TRBC-specific oligonucleotide serving as the primer. Following uracil-DNA glycosylase treatment, a first 18-cycle PCR with universal primers M1SS and BC2_uni_R was performed on all cDNA. From the authors' description of their analysis: For normalization, 1 million high-quality reads were randomly selected from each sample, with every read carrying a distinct molecular identifier. Reads sharing molecular identifiers were discarded rather than binned into consensus sequences. MiTCR, set to a Q25 quality threshold and the strictest error-elimination algorithm, was used for CDR3 identification, clonotype clustering and error correction. Lower-bound total TCR beta diversity was estimated with a nonparametric unseen species model using Euler transformation. TCRdb reworked the public reads: Q25 trimming with fastp, MiXCR clone assembly, productive beta chains retained. Rows are combined by CDR3 protein, so each entry shows the most common genes and DNA. The V and J calls follow TCRdb's processing rather than the paper's. This sample gives approximately 1,700,000 distinct CDR3 sequences in total; roughly two fifths of them show up just once. More than 20% of the sample belongs to the ten largest clones.

The donors were roughly 39 Caucasian individuals from Russia, aged roughly 6 to 100 years, who were systemically healthy. Each donor gave approximately 9.4 milliliters of peripheral blood, drawn into EDTA-treated Vacutainer tubes. Ficoll-Paque density-gradient centrifugation was used to isolate PBMCs, with at least 6.5 million per sample. Trizol reagent was used to extract total RNA from PBMCs, with at least 6 micrograms per sample. Naive CD45RAhigh/CD27high T cell percentages were measured by flow cytometry on a PBMC aliquot from every donor. From cysteine to phenylalanine, the CDR3 is 14 amino acids long. Left in the record is the CDR3 DNA by itself, 42 bases read in frame from the first base. The germline V gene supplies CDR1 MGHDK and CDR2 SYGVNS. The junction shows trimming of 5 bases on V and 9 bases on J, plus 17 bases between the germline ends.

In this chain, TRBV25-1 is recombined with TRBJ2-1; perhaps TRBD1 is the D gene, with 6 bases matching. This receptor was obtained from a human donor in good health. The sample taken for sequencing was blood. Read as DNA, the sequence is TGTGCCAGCAGTACCGTCAAAACAGGGTCTGAGCAGTTCTTC. Its amino acids are CASSTVKTGSEQFF.